The 14 T cell receptor beta chains listed next were all sequenced from one sample in a study of blood T cells in healthy people across ages. Then a second PCR, running about 6 to 12 cycles, was carried out with a sample-barcoded 5' primer and a J-beta primer mix. TCRdb called the 5' RACE reads again in MiXCR, with one record for every CDR3 protein. The sample lists fewer than 700,000 distinct CDR3 sequences, 47% occurring once. Sequences were obtained from blood. The receptors derive from a man older than 75 in good health.

This clonotype appeared a few times. This chain connects TRBV29-1 to TRBJ2-7; the D is unclear. Trimming took 2 bases from V and 0 from J, leaving 2 bases between them. The CDR3 covers 11 residues. Germline CDR1 SQVTM, CDR2 ANQGSEA. The CDR3 is CSVESSYEQYF. CDR3 bases: TGCAGCGTTGAAAGCTCCTACGAGCAGTACTTC.

The chain combines TRBV7-2 with TRBJ2-3; possible D gene TRBD2, 6 bases. Trimming pared 0 bases from V and 2 bases from J, leaving 12 bases between. The CDR3 is made up of 16 amino acids. Germline CDR1 SGHTA, CDR2 FQGNSA. This CDR3 is CASSLAGAGNTDTQYF. The CDR3 DNA follows: TGTGCCAGCAGCTTAGCTGGGGCGGGAAACACAGATACGCAGTATTTT.

This chain joins TRBV11-3 and TRBJ2-1; 7 positions agree with TRBD1. CDR1 is SGHNT and CDR2 is YENEEA in the germline V gene. With 5 bases clipped from V and 6 bases from J, the junction kept 4 bases outside the gene matches. This CDR3 region has 13 residues. The CDR3 region has the DNA TGTGCCAGCAGCACGGACAGGACCAATGAGCAGTTCTTC. Translating it yields CASSTDRTNEQFF.

This clonotype was picked up a small number of times. V is TRBV7-9 and J is TRBJ1-6; no firm D call. The CDR3 contains 15 residues. The V gene lost 1 base and the J gene lost 1 base, with 5 bases spanning the gap. Germline V gene sequence: CDR1 SEHNR, CDR2 FQNEAQ (reference sequence). The CDR3 region has the DNA TGTGCCAGCAGCTTAGGGGGATCCTATAATTCACCCCTCCACTTT. Its translation is CASSLGGSYNSPLHF.

Comments on this clonotype: A much larger clone lies a single base off, so this may be a read error. The V call is TRBV6-5, the J call TRBJ1-1, with 7 bases aligning to TRBD1. CDR3 size: 14 residues. CDR1 and CDR2 (germline): MNHEY, SVGAGI. CDR3 coding DNA: TGTACCAGCAGTAACAGGGGAGGGGACACTGAAGCTTTCTTT. Protein product: CTSSNRGGDTEAFF.

Turning to this clonotype: A much more abundant neighbour one base away suggests this may be a read error. CDR3: CASSYATGGGYEQYF. The CDR3 coding sequence is TGTGCCAGCAGTTACGCGACAGGGGGAGGATACGAGCAGTACTTC. This chain connects TRBV6-5 to TRBJ2-5; 9 nucleotides agree with TRBD1. The J call may be wrong; the DNA end is better matched by TRBJ2-7. CDR1 is MNHEY, CDR2 SVGAGI, per germline. CDR3 size: 15 residues.

The chain couples TRBV5-1 to TRBJ2-1; D is perhaps TRBD1 or TRBD2 (6 bases each). Germline V lookup: CDR1 SGHRS, CDR2 YFSETQ. The CDR3 is 15 residues long. Trimming left V 0 bases short and J 11 bases short, with 18 bases between. Here the CDR3 DNA reads TGCGCCAGCAGCTTGGAGGGGGGCCCGAATGGGAAGCAGTTCTTC. Protein sequence: CASSLEGGPNGKQFF.

This clonotype was picked up a small number of times. The chain recombines TRBV15 with TRBJ2-3, with D unresolved. The V gene lost 5 bases and the J gene lost 2 bases, with 14 bases spanning the gap. This CDR3 spans 15 amino acids. The germline gives CDR1 LNHNV, CDR2 YYDKDF (reference sequence). As DNA, the CDR3 is TGTGCCACCAGCTCCCTCTGGGCGCCCACAGATACGCAGTATTTT. Translating it yields CATSSLWAPTDTQYF.

The V and J genes are TRBV12-3 or TRBV12-4 and TRBJ2-1; 14 bases line up with TRBD2. CDR3 length: 14 residues. The junction had 8 bases not matched to a gene; V was cut back by 5 bases and J by 14 bases. In nucleotides, the CDR3 is TGTGCCAGCAGTCGAGCGGGACTAGCGGGAGATAAGTTCTTC. It is translated as CASSRAGLAGDKFF.

The sample holds a few counts of this clonotype. Since a much larger clone is just one base distant, this may be a read error. This rearrangement joins TRBV6-6 to TRBJ1-6, with TRBD1 identical over 8 bases. The CDR3 sequence is 14 residues long. Germline values: CDR1 MNHNY, CDR2 SVGAGI (reference sequence). J gave up 5 bases and V 5 bases, and 2 bases lay outside the gene matches. In nucleotides, the CDR3 is TGTGCCAGCAGTGTACAGGGGGATAATTCACCCCTCCACTTT. Translated: CASSVQGDNSPLHF.

This clonotype occurred a few times. The chain has TRBV7-2 and TRBJ2-3, with D perhaps matching TRBD1 (6 bases). Germline V gene sequence: CDR1 SGHTA, CDR2 FQGNSA. Trimming left V 2 bases short and J 4 bases short, with 16 bases between. CDR3 size: 16 residues. CDR3 loop: CASSLWVGRGSDTQYF. The DNA for the CDR3 is TGTGCCAGCAGCTTATGGGTCGGCAGGGGTTCAGATACGCAGTATTTT.

This clonotype was picked up many times. The gene calls are TRBV7-2 and TRBJ1-1, with D possibly TRBD1 on 6 matching bases. CDR1 and CDR2 from the germline V gene are SGHTA and FQGNSA. The CDR3 contains 15 residues. Trimming took 4 bases from V and 3 from J, leaving 15 bases between them. Written as DNA, the CDR3 is TGTGCCAGCAGCTCGACATACGGACAGTACACTGAAGCTTTCTTT. Its protein is CASSSTYGQYTEAFF.

The chain combines TRBV20-1 with TRBJ2-1, with D tentatively TRBD1 (6 bases). The germline V gene encodes CDR1 DFQATT and CDR2 SNEGSKA (reference sequence). The V gene lost 5 bases and the J gene lost 13 bases, with 24 bases spanning the gap. There are 14 residues in the CDR3. CDR3 region: CSAQRFAGEETQFF. The CDR3 DNA sequence: TGCAGTGCTCAAAGATTCGCAGGGGAAGAGACCCAGTTCTTC.

The rearrangement links TRBV30 to TRBJ2-3; D is possibly TRBD1 (6 bases). The ends were cut back, 8 bases at V and 0 bases at J, with 12 bases in the middle. From germline, CDR1 is GTSNPN and CDR2 SVGIG (reference sequence). The CDR3 is 13 amino acids. The CDR3 reads CARRTASTDTQYF. The CDR3 coding sequence is TGTGCCCGCCGGACAGCTAGCACAGATACGCAGTATTTT.